A single sample gave rise to the 9 T cell receptor beta chains below, sequenced in a study of cytomegalovirus exposure and HLA in healthy donors. The PCR was carried out with 60 Vbeta primers and 13 Jbeta primers. The data were produced by immunoSEQ multiplex PCR, yet TCRdb's version contains in-frame clones alone and is incomplete. The table includes 100,000 to 120,000 clones, around 80% detected once. What was sequenced was PBMCs. All receptors come from a man aged 25-45 years in good health and CMV-seropositive.

The J gene is TRBJ1-6, the V gene TRBV5-1, with 9 bases aligning to TRBD1. CDR1 and CDR2 from the germline V gene are SGHRS and YFSETQ. The CDR3 length is 15 residues. J gave up 7 bases and V 4 bases, and 6 bases lay outside the gene matches. The CDR3 region is CASSVQGTGNSPLHF. CDR3 in DNA: TGCGCCAGCAGCGTACAGGGGACAGGGAATTCACCCCTCCACTTT.

This clone was picked up a small number of times. The chain links TRBV7-9 to TRBJ2-7, with D hard to call. V was cut by 5 bases and J by 7 bases, with 9 bases left in between. Germline assignment: CDR1 SEHNR and CDR2 FQNEAQ (reference sequence). The CDR3 covers 11 residues. The CDR3 DNA sequence: TGTGCCAGCAGCCGCGGCCGGGAGCAGTACTTC. Translation: CASSRGREQYF.

There are a few counts of this clone. V and J are TRBV6-4 and TRBJ2-1; D is perhaps TRBD2 (5 bases). The CDR3 is 14 amino acids. The V end lost 0 bases, the J end lost 9 bases, and 12 bases lay between the germline ends. Germline V CDR1 and CDR2: MRHNA, SNTAGT. Here the CDR3 DNA reads TGTGCCAGCAGTGACTCAGTTGAGGGCAGTGAGCAGTTCTTC. Its protein product is CASSDSVEGSEQFF.

The chain joins TRBV6-6 to TRBJ2-7; the match to TRBD2 covers 7 bases. The germline V gene encodes CDR1 MNHNY and CDR2 SVGAGI (reference sequence). The CDR3 covers 13 residues. With 8 bases clipped from V and 5 bases from J, the junction kept 9 bases outside the gene matches. CDR3 sequence: CASLAGDRDEQYF. In nucleotides, the CDR3 is TGTGCCAGCCTTGCGGGGGATCGAGACGAGCAGTACTTC.

The rearrangement uses TRBV27 and TRBJ2-1; D is perhaps TRBD2 (6 bases). The CDR3 has 12 residues. Germline V gives CDR1 MNHEY, CDR2 SMNVEV (reference sequence). The germline V and J ends were trimmed by 8 bases and 8 bases, with 13 bases remaining between them. The CDR3 DNA is TGTGCCAGCGGGGAGGTGGTCTATGAGCAGTTCTTC. Protein product: CASGEVVYEQFF.

The chain carries TRBV10-3 and TRBJ2-1; a possible D gene is TRBD2 (5 bases). The CDR3 extends over 14 amino acids. The germline V gene encodes CDR1 ENHRY and CDR2 SYGVKD. V gave up 3 bases and J gave up 9 bases, with 15 bases separating them. CDR3 region: CAISEGGVGGEQFF. Here the CDR3 DNA reads TGTGCCATCAGTGAAGGCGGTGTTGGAGGTGAGCAGTTCTTC.

The chain carries TRBV10-3 and TRBJ2-7; perhaps TRBD1 as D (5 bases). Germline CDR1 reads ENHRY; CDR2 reads SYGVKD. Trimming removed 6 bases at V and 0 bases at J, with 9 bases between. The CDR3 is 13 residues long. DNA for the CDR3: TGTGCCATCAGGAGTCAGGGCTCCTACGAGCAGTACTTC. The encoded protein is CAIRSQGSYEQYF.

This clone has a single count. The chain has TRBV2 and TRBJ2-7; 12 bases are a match to TRBD1. Per the germline V gene, CDR1 is SNHLY and CDR2 is FYNNEI. The CDR3 contains 13 residues. Unmatched junction bases numbered 2, after V lost 6 bases and J lost 5 bases. CDR3 coding DNA: TGTGCCAGCAGCCGGGACAGGGGGCACGAGCAGTACTTC. It specifies CASSRDRGHEQYF.

V gene TRBV7-9 combines with J gene TRBJ1-4; D uncertain. V lost 8 bases and J lost 4, with 8 bases in between. This CDR3 spans 12 amino acids. Germline values: CDR1 SEHNR, CDR2 FQNEAQ (reference sequence). The CDR3 region is CASQSYNEKLFF. CDR3 sequence (DNA): TGTGCCAGCCAGTCGTATAATGAAAAACTGTTTTTT.